This TCR beta chain was retrieved from a study of cytomegalovirus exposure and HLA in healthy donors (TCRdb year 2017). Background for the entire study: An earlier analysis of roughly 570 of the donors reported 276 Gb of sequence data and about 120 million unique TCR beta sequences obtained from about 200 million T cells. Using immunosequencing, the study profiled T cell repertoires from about 620 subjects and related those repertoires to cytomegalovirus serostatus. The study aimed to test whether cataloging public T cell receptors could reveal signatures of past pathogen exposure. On average, around 240,000 unique TCR beta nucleotide sequences were sequenced per donor among a few hundred genotyped donors of the cohort, with roughly 18% of those sequences being non-productive. The study combined high-throughput TCR immunosequencing, statistical association of individual TCRs with disease status, and machine learning to predict cytomegalovirus infection status. Among the roughly 400 genotyped donors, about 83% belonged to the genetic ancestry cluster associated with self-reported Caucasian donors. The later analysis used no new phenotypic data to find candidate immune exposures, relying instead on TCR beta sequences and their occurrence across donors. Every discovery cohort repertoire had been produced on one sequencing platform. Typing coverage varied by locus: roughly 620-640 donors for A, B, C, DRB1 and DQB1; roughly 500 for DQA1; 600 to 610 for DPA1; 400 to 480 for DPB1. Donor age, sex, ethnicity and CMV serostatus were compiled alongside the repertoire data. A later analysis re-examined previously published TCR beta repertoires from just over 650 donors and added high-resolution HLA genotyping to investigate patterns of TCR occurrence. A handful of DR-DQ haplotypes were handled as single units for association and clustering because linkage in the cohort was strong. An early release covering about 600 HLA-typed donors comprised about 320 gigabases of sequencing data and approximately 80 million unique TCR sequences. Along with the roughly 700-subject first cohort, a separate validation cohort of 120 different subjects was used. A later genetic analysis used genome-wide SNP genotypes for about 60% of the roughly 700 donors, treating that subset as a discovery cohort. In an earlier analysis of 587 of the donors, high-throughput TCR beta sequencing was used to judge whether each TCR beta V gene segment behaved as functional or pseudogenic. Both class I and class II loci were covered by HLA typing, at four-digit resolution.

Overall results and qualifications from the work: The study gave a list of over 150 TCR beta chains associated with cytomegalovirus. In a later genetic analysis, fewer N-insertions in productive TCRs were reported among donors in an Asian-associated ancestry cluster than the roughly 640-donor mean. In a later analysis, TCR association rates were found to vary across HLA loci, with the most associated TCRs seen for DRB1 alleles and the fewest for HLA-C alleles. When HLA alleles, especially DR and DQ, strongly co-occurred, TCR associations were difficult to assign to individual alleles. Linkage disequilibrium might explain the correlated functional status among segregating V segments, but an unknown experimental factor could not be ruled out. A later analysis reported that several top co-occurrence clusters appeared linked to parvovirus B19, influenza, CMV and Epstein-Barr virus. The classifier was reported to diagnose cytomegalovirus status with high specificity and sensitivity in both the original cohort and the validation cohort. Broadly in line with IMGT annotations, most TCR beta V segments showed up in productive rearrangements about 90% or about 30% of the time in an earlier analysis of around 550 of the donors. Seventeen rarely observed V segments, including chromosome 9 orphons, were excluded from the earlier analysis of almost 600 of the donors because counts were too low. Most TCR sequences were observed very rarely across donors, whereas some public TCRs were present in many individuals. In a later analysis, most CMV-associated TCR beta chains were found to appear HLA-restricted, with HLA associations seemingly driven largely by CMV exposure. In a later genetic analysis, a missense DCLRE1C variant was associated with V-gene and J-gene trimming of TCR beta chains, and the association was replicated in an independent cohort. In a later analysis, HLA-associated TCR beta chains were found to be more clonally expanded and to have lower generation probabilities than equally common non-associated chains. The authors suggested that the approach could potentially be extended to other disease states and immunological phenotypes. Immune exposure information for the cohort was limited to CMV serostatus. Three of the identified cytomegalovirus-associated TCR beta chains were confirmed in vitro to be specific for cytomegalovirus antigens. In a later analysis, 16,951 TCR beta sequences were associated with specific HLA alleles at a false discovery rate of 0.05. Because the 87-base-pair reads could not distinguish some IMGT-functional V segments, including TRBV6-2 and TRBV6-3, those segments were excluded. A further reported finding was that TCR beta sequences accurately predicted the HLA-A and HLA-B alleles for most subjects in the first cohort. The sequencing pipeline was judged likely to have produced a cluster of highly shared sequence variants as a technical artifact. In this cohort, only TCR beta chains were sequenced, and detectable features were limited by the absence of alpha or paired-chain data. Because some donors lacked HLA typing at each locus, the association tests relied only on the typed subset. The presence/absence analyses assumed that sequencing depth was roughly uniform across donors, and that assumption may not be true.

Turning to this clone: No cognate antigen has been identified for it. No base quality information exists; no much larger clone differs at one position.

Ends trimmed: V by 5 bases, J by 5 bases; bases unmatched to a gene: 5. Including cysteine and phenylalanine, the CDR3 has 14 amino acids. Only CDR3 DNA is held: 42 bases, read in frame from base 1. CDR1 is given as SEHNR and CDR2 as FQNEAQ, both from the germline V gene (reference sequence). Library creation used the immunoSEQ multiplex PCR assay. For the multiplex PCR, a mixture combining 60 forward primers for TCR Vbeta segments and 13 reverse primers for TCR Jbeta segments was used. Amplification of the CDR3 region of rearranged TCR beta genes was performed with a multiplex PCR assay on genomic DNA. Amplified TCR beta libraries were sequenced as 87-base-pair reads on the Illumina HiSeq System. As for the authors' bioinformatics: In a later analysis, 77 million or so unique TCR beta chains were counted across the roughly 670 repertoires, and roughly 11 million of these chains were shared by at least two donors. Raw reads were error-corrected and collapsed into unique sequences with a nearest-neighbor algorithm that merged closely related sequences to remove PCR and sequencing errors. V, D and J gene segments were assigned by aligning CDR3 sequences to IMGT reference sequences. For a sequence to be retained, a match of at least six nucleotides was required to both a V gene segment and a J gene segment. Rearrangements were classified as productive when the CDR3 lacked stop codons and remained in frame with V and J, and all other rearrangements were classified as non-productive. CDR3 was defined according to IMGT convention as the region running from the second conserved V-encoded cysteine to the conserved J-encoded phenylalanine. Sequences without an unambiguous match to a single V gene segment were excluded from the earlier analysis of several hundred of the donors. An earlier analysis of a few hundred of the donors classified V segments as functional when productive rearrangements were above 56.7% and as segregating when the standard deviation between donors was above 5%. A statistical classification framework was built to diagnose cytomegalovirus status from the catalog of TCR beta chain sequences. A later analysis assigned V and J genes by comparing TCR nucleotide sequences with IMGT/GENE-DB human TR gene sequences. Using the TCRdist pipeline, a later analysis assigned CDR3 sequences along with most-parsimonious VDJ recombination scenarios. In a later analysis, each TCR beta chain was defined by its CDR3 amino acid sequence together with its V-gene family, and reads without a unique V-gene family were excluded. In a later analysis, 450 to 600 highly shared, low-generation-probability nucleotide sequences were removed to address suspected cross-contamination and a sequencing artifact. A later analysis calculated a clonal expansion index for each public chain from normalized within-repertoire ranks of inferred template counts. A later analysis computed generation probabilities with a VDJ recombination model fitted to out-of-frame rearrangements, and checked the results against IGoR. Hypergeometric tests were used in a later analysis to score TCR-TCR, TCR-HLA and TCR-CMV co-occurrence, with a repertoire-size bias correction applied to the TCR pairs. A later analysis estimated false discovery rates by permuting HLA or CMV assignments 20 times. A later analysis grouped co-occurring TCRs with DBSCAN, adding TCRdist sequence similarity when clustering within HLA-allele-positive subsets. Repertoires with fewer than 30,000 or more than 120,000 public chains were left out of co-occurrence clustering, as were four to six repertoires with anomalous nucleotide sharing. In TCRdb, the immuneACCESS table is reduced to in-frame sequences with V and J assigned. These tables do not hold every clone; where another copy was compared, an unresolved V gene accounts for under half, and the others remain unexplained. V, J and clone size were drawn from that table, and D and trimming were deduced from the DNA. The sample yields 250,000 to 350,000 clones; about 80% were counted once. Clones ranked in the top ten supply 0.3% of the sample.

The cohort comprised 670 or so healthy bone marrow donors. All cohort members were sampled while nominally healthy, although unrecorded immune exposures were likely present. The donor tested CMV seronegative and was one of the 352 seronegative cohort members. A peripheral blood sample was collected from each donor, and TCR beta sequencing was performed on peripheral blood mononuclear cells. The Qiagen DNeasy Blood Extraction Kit was used to extract genomic DNA from the blood cell samples. Input material: PBMCs. The chain uses TRBV7-9 and TRBJ2-1, and TRBD1 aligns with 8 junction nucleotides. The sequence was obtained from a girl between 2 and 10 years old in good health and CMV-seronegative. CDR3 sequence: CASSTDRVHNEQFF. The DNA reads TGTGCCAGCAGCACGGACAGGGTTCACAATGAGCAGTTCTTC.